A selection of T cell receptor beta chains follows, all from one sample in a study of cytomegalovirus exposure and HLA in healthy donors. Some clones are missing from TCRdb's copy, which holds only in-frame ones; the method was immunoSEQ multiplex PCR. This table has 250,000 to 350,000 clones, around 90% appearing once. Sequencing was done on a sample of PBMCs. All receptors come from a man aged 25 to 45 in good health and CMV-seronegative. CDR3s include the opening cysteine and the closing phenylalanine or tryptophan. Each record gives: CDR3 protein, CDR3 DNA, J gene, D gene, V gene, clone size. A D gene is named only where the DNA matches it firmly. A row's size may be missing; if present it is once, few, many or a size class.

CDR3 protein: CATSRVRGSNQPQHF; CDR3 DNA: TGTGCCACCAGCAGAGTTAGGGGTAGCAATCAGCCCCAGCATTTT; J gene: TRBJ1-5; D gene: NA; V gene: TRBV15; clone size: NA
CDR3 protein: CASSERGSNQPQHF; CDR3 DNA: TGTGCCAGCAGTGAACGGGGTAGCAATCAGCCCCAGCATTTT; J gene: TRBJ1-5; D gene: NA; V gene: TRBV2; clone size: few
CDR3 protein: CASSSATRPGSTDTQYF; CDR3 DNA: TGCGCCAGCAGCTCCGCCACGCGTCCGGGATCGACAGATACGCAGTATTTT; J gene: TRBJ2-3; D gene: NA; V gene: TRBV5-1; clone size: NA
CDR3 protein: CASSIQGPNQPQHF; CDR3 DNA: TGTGCCAGTAGTATACAGGGTCCCAATCAGCCCCAGCATTTT; J gene: TRBJ1-5; D gene: NA; V gene: TRBV19; clone size: NA
CDR3 protein: CASGLGQGTDYEQYF; CDR3 DNA: TGTGCTAGTGGCCTGGGACAGGGGACTGACTACGAGCAGTACTTC; J gene: TRBJ2-7; D gene: TRBD1; V gene: TRBV12-5; clone size: NA
CDR3 protein: CASSRGRTSGGAMDTQYF; CDR3 DNA: TGCGCCAGCAGCCGGGGCAGGACTAGCGGGGGGGCCATGGATACGCAGTATTTT; J gene: TRBJ2-3; D gene: TRBD2; V gene: TRBV4-3; clone size: NA
CDR3 protein: CASSALLEGGTDTQYF; CDR3 DNA: TGTGCCAGCAGCGCCCTACTGGAGGGCGGGACAGATACGCAGTATTTT; J gene: TRBJ2-3; D gene: NA; V gene: TRBV5-5; clone size: NA
CDR3 protein: CASSRRLAGDITDTQYF; CDR3 DNA: TGCGCCAGCAGCCGAAGACTAGCGGGGGATATAACAGATACGCAGTATTTT; J gene: TRBJ2-3; D gene: TRBD2; V gene: TRBV4-1; clone size: NA
CDR3 protein: CASSRTENQPQHF; CDR3 DNA: TGTGCCAGCTCACGGACAGAAAATCAGCCCCAGCATTTT; J gene: TRBJ1-5; D gene: NA; V gene: TRBV18; clone size: once
CDR3 protein: CASSLPGQGGTYEQYF; CDR3 DNA: TGTGCCAGCAGCTTACCAGGACAGGGGGGGACCTACGAGCAGTACTTC; J gene: TRBJ2-7; D gene: TRBD1; V gene: TRBV7-9; clone size: NA
CDR3 protein: CSVATISYNEQFF; CDR3 DNA: TGCAGCGTCGCTACTATTTCCTACAATGAGCAGTTCTTC; J gene: TRBJ2-1; D gene: NA; V gene: TRBV29-1; clone size: NA
CDR3 protein: CASRDRGMNTEAFF; CDR3 DNA: TGTGCCAGTAGGGACAGGGGAATGAACACTGAAGCTTTCTTT; J gene: TRBJ1-1; D gene: TRBD1; V gene: TRBV19; clone size: NA
CDR3 protein: CASSYSGQTAATQYF; CDR3 DNA: TGTGCCAGCAGTTACTCCGGACAGACGGCTGCGACGCAGTATTTT; J gene: TRBJ2-3; D gene: NA; V gene: TRBV6-5; clone size: NA
CDR3 protein: CASSITPGLLLSEQYF; CDR3 DNA: TGTGCCAGCAGCATTACCCCGGGACTTCTACTGAGCGAGCAGTACTTC; J gene: TRBJ2-7; D gene: NA; V gene: TRBV7-9; clone size: NA
CDR3 protein: CASSSRERGRDNEQFF; CDR3 DNA: TGTGCCAGCAGCTCCCGGGAGCGGGGGAGGGACAATGAGCAGTTCTTC; J gene: TRBJ2-1; D gene: TRBD2; V gene: TRBV7-8; clone size: NA
CDR3 protein: CASSLGNRPNEAFF; CDR3 DNA: TGTGCCAGCAGCTTAGGGAACAGGCCCAACGAAGCTTTCTTT; J gene: TRBJ1-1; D gene: NA; V gene: TRBV7-9; clone size: once
CDR3 protein: CASSLRPVNSPLHF; CDR3 DNA: TGTGCCAGCAGCCTTCGCCCGGTTAATTCACCCCTCCACTTT; J gene: TRBJ1-6; D gene: NA; V gene: TRBV7-2; clone size: once
CDR3 protein: CASSEQGSYGYTF; CDR3 DNA: TGTGCCAGCAGCGAACAGGGCTCCTATGGCTACACCTTC; J gene: TRBJ1-2; D gene: NA; V gene: TRBV7-2; clone size: NA
CDR3 protein: CSPWEGYEQYF; CDR3 DNA: TGCAGCCCTTGGGAGGGTTACGAGCAGTACTTC; J gene: TRBJ2-7; D gene: TRBD2; V gene: TRBV20-1; clone size: NA
CDR3 protein: CASSDSGGATNTGELFF; CDR3 DNA: TGTGCCAGCAGTGATAGCGGGGGCGCCACGAACACCGGGGAGCTGTTTTTT; J gene: TRBJ2-2; D gene: TRBD2; V gene: TRBV6-1; clone size: NA
CDR3 protein: CASSPGQGSRSTEAFF; CDR3 DNA: TGTGCCAGTAGTCCTGGACAGGGTAGTAGAAGCACTGAAGCTTTCTTT; J gene: TRBJ1-1; D gene: TRBD1; V gene: TRBV19; clone size: once
CDR3 protein: CASSLAGTSGGAQNEQFF; CDR3 DNA: TGTGCCAGCAGCTTAGCAGGTACTAGCGGGGGGGCACAGAATGAGCAGTTCTTC; J gene: TRBJ2-1; D gene: TRBD2; V gene: TRBV7-2; clone size: NA
CDR3 protein: CASRTGNYGYTF; CDR3 DNA: TGTGCCAGCCGGACAGGGAACTATGGCTACACCTTC; J gene: TRBJ1-2; D gene: TRBD1; V gene: TRBV7-9; clone size: NA
CDR3 protein: CASTPGQGRYTEAFF; CDR3 DNA: TGTGCCAGCACCCCGGGACAGGGACGGTACACTGAAGCTTTCTTT; J gene: TRBJ1-1; D gene: TRBD1; V gene: TRBV25-1; clone size: NA
CDR3 protein: CASSEGGKSYEQYF; CDR3 DNA: TGTGCCAGCAGTGAAGGGGGCAAGTCCTACGAGCAGTACTTC; J gene: TRBJ2-7; D gene: NA; V gene: TRBV6-1; clone size: once
CDR3 protein: CASSYRQGGSPLHF; CDR3 DNA: TGTGCCAGCAGTTACAGACAGGGAGGTTCACCCCTCCACTTT; J gene: TRBJ1-6; D gene: TRBD1; V gene: TRBV6-5; clone size: NA
CDR3 protein: CASSLVAGLGYTF; CDR3 DNA: TGTGCCAGCAGCTTAGTAGCGGGTTTGGGCTACACCTTC; J gene: TRBJ1-2; D gene: NA; V gene: TRBV7-9; clone size: NA
CDR3 protein: CASSDEAGIFGYGYTF; CDR3 DNA: TGTGCCAGCTCGGATGAGGCAGGGATTTTCGGCTATGGCTACACCTTC; J gene: TRBJ1-2; D gene: NA; V gene: TRBV2; clone size: few
CDR3 protein: CSVERQLNTEAFF; CDR3 DNA: TGCAGCGTTGAGAGGCAGTTGAACACTGAAGCTTTCTTT; J gene: TRBJ1-1; D gene: NA; V gene: TRBV29-1; clone size: once
CDR3 protein: CASSYGGDSSYEQYF; CDR3 DNA: TGTGCCAGCAGTTACGGCGGCGACAGCTCCTACGAGCAGTACTTC; J gene: TRBJ2-7; D gene: NA; V gene: TRBV6-5; clone size: NA
CDR3 protein: CASSLTGGLAGQPQHF; CDR3 DNA: TGCGCCAGCAGCCTTACAGGGGGGCTCGCGGGTCAGCCCCAGCATTTT; J gene: TRBJ1-5; D gene: TRBD1; V gene: TRBV5-1; clone size: NA
CDR3 protein: CASSDSQGYEQYF; CDR3 DNA: TGTGCCAGCTCGGACAGCCAGGGATACGAGCAGTACTTC; J gene: TRBJ2-7; D gene: NA; V gene: TRBV7-2; clone size: NA
CDR3 protein: CASSLQGAVNEQFF; CDR3 DNA: TGTGCCAGCAGCCTACAGGGGGCTGTCAATGAGCAGTTCTTC; J gene: TRBJ2-1; D gene: TRBD1; V gene: TRBV6-6; clone size: NA
CDR3 protein: CASSTGDGYNEQFF; CDR3 DNA: TGTGCCAGCAGCACAGGGGATGGGTACAATGAGCAGTTCTTC; J gene: TRBJ2-1; D gene: TRBD1; V gene: TRBV25-1; clone size: few
CDR3 protein: CASSFQGTTSYEQYF; CDR3 DNA: TGTGCCAGCAGCTTCCAGGGCACGACCTCCTACGAGCAGTACTTC; J gene: TRBJ2-7; D gene: NA; V gene: TRBV5-4; clone size: NA
CDR3 protein: CASSLGSAGGHYNEQFF; CDR3 DNA: TGTGCCAGCAGTTTAGGCTCGGCGGGGGGGCATTACAATGAGCAGTTCTTC; J gene: TRBJ2-1; D gene: TRBD2; V gene: TRBV27; clone size: NA
CDR3 protein: CASSLTGTGYFTF; CDR3 DNA: TGTGCCAGCAGCTTAACCGGGACAGGGTATTTTACCTTC; J gene: TRBJ1-2; D gene: TRBD1; V gene: TRBV11-2; clone size: once
CDR3 protein: CASSIRGQYEQYF; CDR3 DNA: TGTGCCAGCAGTATCAGGGGGCAGTACGAGCAGTACTTC; J gene: TRBJ2-7; D gene: TRBD1; V gene: TRBV28; clone size: NA
CDR3 protein: CASSVVSSGGEQYF; CDR3 DNA: TGTGCCAGCAGCGTAGTCAGTAGCGGGGGCGAGCAGTACTTC; J gene: TRBJ2-7; D gene: TRBD2; V gene: TRBV9; clone size: once
CDR3 protein: CASSARDRGTGELFF; CDR3 DNA: TGTGCCAGCAGCGCCCGGGACAGAGGAACCGGGGAGCTGTTTTTT; J gene: TRBJ2-2; D gene: TRBD1; V gene: TRBV9; clone size: NA
CDR3 protein: CASSPAVETQYF; CDR3 DNA: TGTGCCAGCTCACCCGCGGTGGAGACCCAGTACTTC; J gene: TRBJ2-5; D gene: NA; V gene: TRBV18; clone size: NA
CDR3 protein: CASSQGHTGELFF; CDR3 DNA: TGCGCCAGCAGCCAAGGTCATACCGGGGAGCTGTTTTTT; J gene: TRBJ2-2; D gene: NA; V gene: TRBV4-3; clone size: NA
CDR3 protein: CASTQDRSGNSPLHF; CDR3 DNA: TGTGCCAGCACCCAGGACAGGTCCGGCAATTCACCCCTCCACTTT; J gene: TRBJ1-6; D gene: TRBD1; V gene: TRBV5-4; clone size: NA
CDR3 protein: CASSQEAGGPYEQFF; CDR3 DNA: TGCGCCAGCAGCCAAGAGGCGGGGGGCCCCTATGAGCAGTTCTTC; J gene: TRBJ2-1; D gene: TRBD2; V gene: TRBV4-1; clone size: NA
CDR3 protein: CASSLAREGGYTF; CDR3 DNA: TGTGCCAGCAGCTTAGCCAGGGAAGGTGGCTACACCTTC; J gene: TRBJ1-2; D gene: NA; V gene: TRBV7-2; clone size: few
CDR3 protein: CASSADIRYRLNTGELFF; CDR3 DNA: TGTGCCAGTAGTGCGGACATACGATACCGACTTAACACCGGGGAGCTGTTTTTT; J gene: TRBJ2-2; D gene: NA; V gene: TRBV19; clone size: once
CDR3 protein: CASSLSPGLAGGWNEQFF; CDR3 DNA: TGTGCCAGCAGTTTGAGCCCGGGACTAGCGGGGGGTTGGAATGAGCAGTTCTTC; J gene: TRBJ2-1; D gene: TRBD2; V gene: TRBV27; clone size: NA
CDR3 protein: CATSRDNNYNEQFF; CDR3 DNA: TGTGCCACCAGCAGAGACAACAACTACAATGAGCAGTTCTTC; J gene: TRBJ2-1; D gene: NA; V gene: TRBV15; clone size: NA
CDR3 protein: CASSLGPPSGGPSNEAEQFF; CDR3 DNA: TGTGCCAGCAGCTTAGGCCCTCCTAGCGGGGGGCCGTCTAATGAAGCAGAGCAGTTCTTC; J gene: TRBJ2-1; D gene: TRBD2; V gene: TRBV11-3; clone size: NA
CDR3 protein: CASSEDRGLGYTF; CDR3 DNA: TGTGCCAGCAGCGAGGACAGGGGGCTTGGCTACACCTTC; J gene: TRBJ1-2; D gene: NA; V gene: TRBV21-1; clone size: few
CDR3 protein: CASSLDGTLQPGREQYF; CDR3 DNA: TGCGCCAGCAGCTTGGACGGGACTCTTCAACCAGGTCGCGAGCAGTACTTC; J gene: TRBJ2-7; D gene: NA; V gene: TRBV5-1; clone size: NA
CDR3 protein: CASSGPSGGAGELFF; CDR3 DNA: TGTGCCAGCAGCGGACCTAGCGGGGGGGCCGGGGAGCTGTTTTTT; J gene: TRBJ2-2; D gene: TRBD2; V gene: TRBV11-2; clone size: NA
CDR3 protein: CASSLGGQGYRDTEAFF; CDR3 DNA: TGTGCCAGCAGCTTAGGAGGACAGGGCTATAGGGACACTGAAGCTTTCTTT; J gene: TRBJ1-1; D gene: TRBD1; V gene: TRBV11-2; clone size: NA